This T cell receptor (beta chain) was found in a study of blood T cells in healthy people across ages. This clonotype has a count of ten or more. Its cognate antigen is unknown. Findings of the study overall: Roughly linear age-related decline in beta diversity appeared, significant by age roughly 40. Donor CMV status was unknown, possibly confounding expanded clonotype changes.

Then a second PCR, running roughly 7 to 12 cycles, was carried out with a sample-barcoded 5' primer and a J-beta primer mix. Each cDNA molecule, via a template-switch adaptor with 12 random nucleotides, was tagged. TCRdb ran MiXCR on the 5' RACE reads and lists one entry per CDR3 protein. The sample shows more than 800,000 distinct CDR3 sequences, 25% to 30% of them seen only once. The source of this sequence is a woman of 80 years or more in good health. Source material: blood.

For the CDR3, the DNA is TGTGCCAGCAGCCGGACAGGGTATCAAGGCGAGCAGTACTTC. Translated: CASSRTGYQGEQYF. The chain recombines TRBV7-2 with TRBJ2-7; 8 bases are shared with TRBD1. CDR1 is SGHTA and CDR2 is FQGNSA in the germline V gene. The CDR3 extends over 14 amino acids. Germline trimming cut 5 bases from V and 6 bases from J; bases unmatched to any gene: 9.